The 2 T cell receptor beta chains presented below share a single source sample, sequenced in a study of T and B cells in COVID-19 patients. Blood genomic DNA input for TRB amplification was roughly 250-550 ng. Multiplex PCR with BIOMED2 TRB-A/B primer pools amplified TRB rearrangements. A single record per CDR3 protein comes from TCRdb applying MiXCR to the multiplex PCR reads. The table has over 9,500 distinct CDR3 sequences, approximately 29% seen once; the top ten hold approximately 30%. Sequencing used blood. Source of these receptors: a human donor who had recovered from COVID-19.

Within the sample, this clonotype is medium-sized. This chain joins TRBV19 and TRBJ2-4, with 7 bases aligning to TRBD2. Germline V gene lookup returns CDR1 LNHDA and CDR2 SQIVND (reference sequence). The CDR3 consists of 13 residues. The CDR3 sequence is CGSGERTKNIQYF. The CDR3 DNA follows: TGTGGGAGCGGGGAGCGTACCAAAAACATTCAGTACTTC.

About this clonotype: This may be a read error: a much more frequent sequence differs by one nucleotide. The V call is TRBV11-1, the J call TRBJ2-7, with TRBD1 matching over 8 bases. Germline loops: CDR1 SGHAT, CDR2 FQDESV (reference sequence). V lost 11 bases to trimming and J lost 0 bases; unmatched junction nucleotides: 15. The CDR3 runs 16 residues. The CDR3 DNA sequence: TGTGCCTGTAGTACCAATTTTGGGACAGGCTCCTACGAGCAGTACTTC. Translation: CACSTNFGTGSYEQYF.